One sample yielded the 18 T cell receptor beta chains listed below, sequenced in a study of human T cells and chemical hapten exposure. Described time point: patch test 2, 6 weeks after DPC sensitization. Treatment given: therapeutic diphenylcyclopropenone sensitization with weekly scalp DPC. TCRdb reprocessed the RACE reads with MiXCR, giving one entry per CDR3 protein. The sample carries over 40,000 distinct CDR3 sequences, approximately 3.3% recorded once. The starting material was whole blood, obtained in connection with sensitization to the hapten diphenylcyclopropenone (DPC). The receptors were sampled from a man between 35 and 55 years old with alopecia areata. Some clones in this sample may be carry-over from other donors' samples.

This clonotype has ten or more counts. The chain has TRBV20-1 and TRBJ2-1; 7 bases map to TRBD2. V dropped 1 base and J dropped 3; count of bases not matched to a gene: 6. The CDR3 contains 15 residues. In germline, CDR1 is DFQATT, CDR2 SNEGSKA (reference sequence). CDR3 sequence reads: CSARGLAHLYNEQFF. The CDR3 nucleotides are TGCAGTGCTAGAGGACTAGCCCACCTCTACAATGAGCAGTTCTTC.

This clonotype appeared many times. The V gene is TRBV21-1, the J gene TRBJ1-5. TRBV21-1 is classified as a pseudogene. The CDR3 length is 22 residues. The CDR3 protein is CASSNIFVRGNNQCHSNQPQHF. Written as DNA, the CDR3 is TGTGCCAGCAGCAATATATTTGTAAGAGGCAATAACCAATGTCATAGCAATCAGCCCCAGCATTTT.

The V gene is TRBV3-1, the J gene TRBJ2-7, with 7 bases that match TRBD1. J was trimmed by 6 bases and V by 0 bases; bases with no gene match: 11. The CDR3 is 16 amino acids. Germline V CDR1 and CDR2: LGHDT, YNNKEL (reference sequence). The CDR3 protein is CASSQDLGTVLSEQYF. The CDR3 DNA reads TGTGCCAGCAGCCAAGATCTCGGGACAGTTCTTAGCGAGCAGTACTTC.

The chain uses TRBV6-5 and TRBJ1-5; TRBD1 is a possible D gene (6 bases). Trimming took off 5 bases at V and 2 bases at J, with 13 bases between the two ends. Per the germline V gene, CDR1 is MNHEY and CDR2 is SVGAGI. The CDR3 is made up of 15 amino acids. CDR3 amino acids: CASSEGQAGNQPQHF. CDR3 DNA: TGTGCCAGCAGTGAGGGACAAGCGGGCAATCAGCCCCAGCATTTT.

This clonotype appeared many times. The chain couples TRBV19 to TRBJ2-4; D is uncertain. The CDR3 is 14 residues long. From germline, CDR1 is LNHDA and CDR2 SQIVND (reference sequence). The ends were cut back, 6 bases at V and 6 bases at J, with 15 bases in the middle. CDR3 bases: TGTGCCAGTAGCCTCCCGAGCGTTGGAAACATTCAGTACTTC. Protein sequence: CASSLPSVGNIQYF.

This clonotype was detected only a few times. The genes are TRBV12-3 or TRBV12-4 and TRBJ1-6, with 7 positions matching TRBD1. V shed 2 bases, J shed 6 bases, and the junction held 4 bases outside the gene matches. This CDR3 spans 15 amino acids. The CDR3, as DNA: TGTGCCAGCAGTTTACGGCAGGGGGTTAATTCACCCCTCCACTTT. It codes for CASSLRQGVNSPLHF.

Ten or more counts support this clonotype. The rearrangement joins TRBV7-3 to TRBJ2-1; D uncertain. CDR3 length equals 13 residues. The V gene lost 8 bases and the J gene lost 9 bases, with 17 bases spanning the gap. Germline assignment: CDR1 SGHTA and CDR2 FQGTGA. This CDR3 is CASGFPKKGEQFF. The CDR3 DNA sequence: TGTGCCAGCGGTTTCCCAAAAAAGGGTGAGCAGTTCTTC.

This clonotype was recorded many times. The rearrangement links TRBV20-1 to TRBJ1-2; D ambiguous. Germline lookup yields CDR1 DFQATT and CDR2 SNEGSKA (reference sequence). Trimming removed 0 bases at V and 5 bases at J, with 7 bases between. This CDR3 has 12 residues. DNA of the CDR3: TGCAGTGCTAGAGATATGGGTTATGGCTACACCTTC. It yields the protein CSARDMGYGYTF.

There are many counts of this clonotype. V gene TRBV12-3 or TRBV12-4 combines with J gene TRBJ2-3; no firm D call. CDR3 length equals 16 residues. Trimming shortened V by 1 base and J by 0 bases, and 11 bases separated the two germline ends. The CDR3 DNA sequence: TGTGCCAGCAGTTTAGGGCGGTCCCCTAGCACAGATACGCAGTATTTT. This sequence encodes CASSLGRSPSTDTQYF.

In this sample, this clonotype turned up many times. CDR3 protein: CASSWGRGIGHYEQYF. The CDR3 DNA is TGTGCCAGTTCGTGGGGCAGGGGAATTGGTCACTACGAGCAGTACTTC. The chain has TRBV19 and TRBJ2-7, with D possibly TRBD1 on 6 matching bases. In germline, CDR1 is LNHDA, CDR2 SQIVND (reference sequence). This CDR3 has 16 residues. Between the trimmed V and J ends, which lost 8 bases and 3 bases, there was a span of 23 bases. Full variable domain (remainder filled in from reference TRBV19 and TRBJ2-7): DGGITQSPKYLFRKEGQNVTLSCEQNLNHDAMYWYRQDPGQGLRLIYYSQIVNDFQKGDIAEGYSVSREKKESFPLTVTSAQKNPTAFYLCASSWGRGIGHYEQYFGPGTRLTVT.

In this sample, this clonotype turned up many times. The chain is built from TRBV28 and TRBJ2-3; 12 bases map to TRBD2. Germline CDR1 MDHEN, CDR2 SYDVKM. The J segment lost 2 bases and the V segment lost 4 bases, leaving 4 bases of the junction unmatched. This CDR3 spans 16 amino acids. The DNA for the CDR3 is TGTGCCAGCAGTTACCCTAGCGGGAGGGACACAGATACGCAGTATTTT. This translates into CASSYPSGRDTDTQYF.

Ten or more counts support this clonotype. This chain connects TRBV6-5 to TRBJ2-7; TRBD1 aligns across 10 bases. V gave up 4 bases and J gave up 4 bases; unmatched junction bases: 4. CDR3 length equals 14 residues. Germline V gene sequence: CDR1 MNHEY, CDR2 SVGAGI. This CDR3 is CASSFGTGAYEQYF. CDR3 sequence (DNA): TGTGCCAGCAGTTTTGGGACAGGGGCGTACGAGCAGTACTTC.

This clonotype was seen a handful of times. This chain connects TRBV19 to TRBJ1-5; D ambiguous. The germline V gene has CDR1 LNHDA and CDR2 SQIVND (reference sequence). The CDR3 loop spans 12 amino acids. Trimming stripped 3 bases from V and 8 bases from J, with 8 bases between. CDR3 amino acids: CASSIFTEPQHF. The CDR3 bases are TGTGCCAGTAGTATCTTCACGGAGCCCCAGCATTTT.

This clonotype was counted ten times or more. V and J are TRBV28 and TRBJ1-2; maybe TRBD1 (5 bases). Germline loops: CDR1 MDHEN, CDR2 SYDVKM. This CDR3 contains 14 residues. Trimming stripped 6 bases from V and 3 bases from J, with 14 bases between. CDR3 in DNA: TGTGCCAGCAGGGAGAGGGGCCTACACTATGGCTACACCTTC. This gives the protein CASRERGLHYGYTF.

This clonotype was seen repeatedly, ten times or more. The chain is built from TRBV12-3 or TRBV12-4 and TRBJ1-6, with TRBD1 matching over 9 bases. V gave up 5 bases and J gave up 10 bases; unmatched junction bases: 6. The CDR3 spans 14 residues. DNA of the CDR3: TGTGCCAGCAGTCTTACAGGGGGCGCCTCACCCCTCCACTTT. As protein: CASSLTGGASPLHF.

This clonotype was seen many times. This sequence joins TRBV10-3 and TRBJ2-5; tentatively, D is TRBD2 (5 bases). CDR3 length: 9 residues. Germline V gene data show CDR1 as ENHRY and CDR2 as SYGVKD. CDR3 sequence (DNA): TGTGACGACGCGGGGACCCAGTACTTC. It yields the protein CDDAGTQYF.

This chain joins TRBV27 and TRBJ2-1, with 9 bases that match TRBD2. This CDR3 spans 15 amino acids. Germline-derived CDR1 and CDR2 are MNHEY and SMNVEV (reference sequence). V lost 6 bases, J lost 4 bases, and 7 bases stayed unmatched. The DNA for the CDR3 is TGTGCCAGCAGCCCTGAGACTAGCGGTTACAATGAGCAGTTCTTC. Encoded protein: CASSPETSGYNEQFF.

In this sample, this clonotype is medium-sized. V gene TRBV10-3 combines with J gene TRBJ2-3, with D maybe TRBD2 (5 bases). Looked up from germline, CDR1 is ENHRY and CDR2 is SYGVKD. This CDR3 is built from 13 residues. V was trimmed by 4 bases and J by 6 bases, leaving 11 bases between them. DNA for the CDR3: TGTGCCATCAGTGTGGTTAGCGCGGATACGCAGTATTTT. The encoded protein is CAISVVSADTQYF.